These T cell receptor beta chains were read from a single sample in a study of cytomegalovirus exposure and HLA in healthy donors. The protocol was immunoSEQ multiplex PCR, while the TCRdb copy is restricted to in-frame clones and leaves out a portion. There are over 80,000 clones in the sample; around 73% occur only once, and roughly 4% lies in the top ten. Sequenced sample: PBMCs. The receptors come from a man aged 40-49 years in good health and CMV-seronegative. Both conserved end residues are part of each CDR3. Fields, in order: clone size, V gene, D gene, J gene, CDR3 protein, CDR3 DNA. D genes are given only for firm matches. Rows give clone size only sometimes, using once, few, many, or a class for an expanded clone.

clone size: -; V gene: TRBV5-6; D gene: -; J gene: TRBJ2-7; CDR3 protein: CASSPESNSYEQYF; CDR3 DNA: TGTGCCAGCAGCCCGGAGAGTAATTCCTACGAGCAGTACTTC
clone size: -; V gene: TRBV6-1; D gene: -; J gene: TRBJ1-6; CDR3 protein: CASSEARYSPLHF; CDR3 DNA: TGTGCCAGCAGTGAAGCTAGATATTCACCCCTCCACTTT
clone size: -; V gene: TRBV6-5; D gene: -; J gene: TRBJ2-2; CDR3 protein: CASSPTGTTGELFF; CDR3 DNA: TGTGCCAGCAGTCCCACAGGGACCACCGGGGAGCTGTTTTTT
clone size: -; V gene: TRBV15; D gene: TRBD1; J gene: TRBJ1-5; CDR3 protein: CATSKDRGLQPQHF; CDR3 DNA: TGTGCCACCAGCAAGGACAGGGGGCTTCAGCCCCAGCATTTT
clone size: few; V gene: TRBV5-6; D gene: -; J gene: TRBJ2-7; CDR3 protein: CASSLRVGDEQYF; CDR3 DNA: TGTGCCAGCAGCTTGAGGGTCGGGGACGAGCAGTACTTC
clone size: -; V gene: TRBV19; D gene: -; J gene: TRBJ1-5; CDR3 protein: CASSIVGVVGTQPQHF; CDR3 DNA: TGTGCCAGTAGTATAGTAGGAGTAGTAGGCACGCAGCCCCAGCATTTT
clone size: -; V gene: TRBV30; D gene: TRBD1; J gene: TRBJ1-5; CDR3 protein: CAYRDRGNQPQHF; CDR3 DNA: TGTGCCTACCGGGACAGGGGCAATCAGCCCCAGCATTTT
clone size: -; V gene: TRBV5-4; D gene: TRBD2; J gene: TRBJ2-3; CDR3 protein: CASSLASPAGSTDTQYF; CDR3 DNA: TGTGCCAGCAGCTTGGCGTCCCCAGCGGGGAGCACAGATACGCAGTATTTT
clone size: few; V gene: TRBV4-1; D gene: TRBD2; J gene: TRBJ2-2; CDR3 protein: CASSQDDSREGTGELFF; CDR3 DNA: TGCGCCAGCAGCCAAGATGATTCCAGGGAGGGCACCGGGGAGCTGTTTTTT
clone size: few; V gene: TRBV5-1; D gene: -; J gene: TRBJ1-3; CDR3 protein: CASSLVRSPGNTIYF; CDR3 DNA: TGCGCCAGCAGCTTGGTCCGGAGCCCTGGAAACACCATATATTTT
clone size: -; V gene: TRBV6-6; D gene: -; J gene: TRBJ2-7; CDR3 protein: CASFASAAVVYEQYF; CDR3 DNA: TGTGCCAGCTTCGCTAGCGCGGCCGTGGTATACGAGCAGTACTTC
clone size: -; V gene: TRBV7-9; D gene: -; J gene: TRBJ2-2; CDR3 protein: CASSLVSTGELFF; CDR3 DNA: TGTGCCAGCAGCTTAGTCAGTACCGGGGAGCTGTTTTTT
clone size: -; V gene: TRBV9; D gene: -; J gene: TRBJ2-1; CDR3 protein: CASSVEGHNNEQFF; CDR3 DNA: TGTGCCAGCAGCGTAGAGGGACATAACAATGAGCAGTTCTTC
clone size: -; V gene: TRBV4-3; D gene: -; J gene: TRBJ2-5; CDR3 protein: CASSQVLSYEPLSGNQETQYF; CDR3 DNA: TGCGCCAGCAGCCAAGTTTTGTCCTACGAGCCTTTGTCGGGGAACCAAGAGACCCAGTACTTC
clone size: -; V gene: TRBV5-1; D gene: TRBD1; J gene: TRBJ1-1; CDR3 protein: CASSARQGEVNTEAFF; CDR3 DNA: TGCGCCAGCAGCGCGAGACAGGGAGAAGTGAACACTGAAGCTTTCTTT
clone size: -; V gene: TRBV5-6; D gene: TRBD1; J gene: TRBJ1-5; CDR3 protein: CASSLGTGEGQPQHF; CDR3 DNA: TGTGCCAGCAGCTTGGGGACAGGGGAAGGTCAGCCCCAGCATTTT
clone size: once; V gene: TRBV5-1; D gene: TRBD1; J gene: TRBJ1-1; CDR3 protein: CASSNTAGAGGSYTEAFF; CDR3 DNA: TGCGCCAGCAGCAATACCGCAGGGGCAGGGGGATCCTACACTGAAGCTTTCTTT
clone size: few; V gene: TRBV6-6; D gene: -; J gene: TRBJ1-1; CDR3 protein: CASSFPGGTEAFF; CDR3 DNA: TGTGCCAGCAGTTTCCCCGGGGGAACTGAAGCTTTCTTT
clone size: -; V gene: TRBV2; D gene: TRBD2; J gene: TRBJ2-7; CDR3 protein: CASRQTSGGSPEQYF; CDR3 DNA: TGTGCCAGCAGACAAACTAGCGGGGGGTCCCCCGAGCAGTACTTC
clone size: -; V gene: TRBV9; D gene: -; J gene: TRBJ1-1; CDR3 protein: CASSFSKTAMNTEAFF; CDR3 DNA: TGTGCCAGCAGCTTCTCCAAGACAGCGATGAACACTGAAGCTTTCTTT
clone size: -; V gene: TRBV5-5; D gene: TRBD1; J gene: TRBJ1-2; CDR3 protein: CASSQTGGAIGYTF; CDR3 DNA: TGTGCCAGCAGCCAAACAGGGGGTGCCATTGGCTACACCTTC
clone size: -; V gene: TRBV11-2; D gene: TRBD1; J gene: TRBJ1-2; CDR3 protein: CASSLRTGLNYGYTF; CDR3 DNA: TGTGCCAGCAGCTTACGGACAGGGCTTAACTATGGCTACACCTTC
clone size: -; V gene: TRBV4-1; D gene: TRBD1; J gene: TRBJ2-7; CDR3 protein: CASSLTGRSYEQYF; CDR3 DNA: TGCGCCAGCAGCCTGACAGGGCGGTCCTACGAGCAGTACTTC
clone size: few; V gene: TRBV29-1; D gene: TRBD1; J gene: TRBJ2-3; CDR3 protein: CSVEVPDRGLSTDTQYF; CDR3 DNA: TGCAGCGTTGAAGTCCCCGACAGGGGCCTTAGCACAGATACGCAGTATTTT
clone size: -; V gene: TRBV6-1; D gene: -; J gene: TRBJ2-5; CDR3 protein: CASSEAPLGAYEETQYF; CDR3 DNA: TGTGCCAGCAGTGAAGCTCCTCTTGGGGCCTATGAAGAGACCCAGTACTTC
clone size: -; V gene: TRBV5-1; D gene: TRBD1; J gene: TRBJ1-4; CDR3 protein: CASSLAGTGAIGEEKLFF; CDR3 DNA: TGCGCCAGCAGCTTGGCGGGGACAGGGGCAATCGGGGAAGAAAAACTGTTTTTT
clone size: once; V gene: TRBV5-4; D gene: TRBD2; J gene: TRBJ2-5; CDR3 protein: CASSDRLAGSARETQYF; CDR3 DNA: TGTGCCAGCAGCGACCGACTAGCGGGGTCCGCTCGGGAGACCCAGTACTTC
clone size: -; V gene: TRBV19; D gene: -; J gene: TRBJ2-3; CDR3 protein: CASSNAGPPTDTQYF; CDR3 DNA: TGTGCCAGTAGCAACGCGGGACCTCCAACAGATACGCAGTATTTT
clone size: -; V gene: TRBV7-9; D gene: TRBD1; J gene: TRBJ2-4; CDR3 protein: CASSFTGDKNIQYF; CDR3 DNA: TGTGCCAGCAGCTTTACAGGGGACAAAAACATTCAGTACTTC
clone size: -; V gene: TRBV5-1; D gene: TRBD1; J gene: TRBJ2-1; CDR3 protein: CASSYSGTGKSNEQFF; CDR3 DNA: TGCGCCAGCAGCTACTCCGGGACAGGGAAGTCAAATGAGCAGTTCTTC
clone size: few; V gene: TRBV4-1; D gene: TRBD2; J gene: TRBJ2-7; CDR3 protein: CASSHYGRTYEQYF; CDR3 DNA: TGCGCCAGCAGCCATTACGGGAGGACCTACGAGCAGTACTTC
clone size: -; V gene: TRBV27; D gene: -; J gene: TRBJ2-3; CDR3 protein: CASCSSGQGPRRTQYF; CDR3 DNA: TGTGCCAGCTGCTCCTCCGGGCAGGGGCCTAGGAGGACGCAGTATTTT
clone size: few; V gene: TRBV6-1; D gene: -; J gene: TRBJ2-2; CDR3 protein: CASSVRVAGELFF; CDR3 DNA: TGTGCCAGCAGTGTACGGGTGGCCGGGGAGCTGTTTTTT
clone size: -; V gene: TRBV29-1; D gene: TRBD2; J gene: TRBJ2-1; CDR3 protein: CSVVPGLATVEQFF; CDR3 DNA: TGCAGCGTAGTACCGGGACTAGCTACTGTTGAGCAGTTCTTC
clone size: -; V gene: TRBV5-6; D gene: TRBD2; J gene: TRBJ2-3; CDR3 protein: CASRGVGGTTDTQYF; CDR3 DNA: TGTGCCAGCAGGGGCGTGGGGGGGACCACAGATACGCAGTATTTT
clone size: -; V gene: TRBV5-6; D gene: -; J gene: TRBJ1-3; CDR3 protein: CASSRIRGARNTIYF; CDR3 DNA: TGTGCCAGCAGCCGAATCCGGGGGGCAAGAAACACCATATATTTT
clone size: -; V gene: TRBV2; D gene: TRBD2; J gene: TRBJ2-2; CDR3 protein: CASSLTRTSGAGELFF; CDR3 DNA: TGTGCCAGCAGCCTAACCCGGACTAGCGGGGCCGGGGAGCTGTTTTTT
clone size: -; V gene: TRBV4-3; D gene: TRBD1; J gene: TRBJ2-7; CDR3 protein: CASSQEAGTGVEQYF; CDR3 DNA: TGCGCCAGCAGCCAAGAAGCCGGGACAGGGGTTGAGCAGTACTTC
clone size: -; V gene: TRBV5-1; D gene: TRBD2; J gene: TRBJ2-5; CDR3 protein: CASSYPTSRETQYF; CDR3 DNA: TGCGCCAGCAGCTACCCGACTAGCCGGGAGACCCAGTACTTC
clone size: -; V gene: TRBV6-5; D gene: -; J gene: TRBJ1-4; CDR3 protein: CASKSSEKLFF; CDR3 DNA: TGTGCCAGCAAGAGTAGTGAAAAACTGTTTTTT
clone size: once; V gene: TRBV5-1; D gene: TRBD2; J gene: TRBJ2-3; CDR3 protein: CASSLSGGARDTQYF; CDR3 DNA: TGCGCCAGCAGCCTTAGCGGGGGGGCAAGGGATACGCAGTATTTT
clone size: -; V gene: TRBV4-3; D gene: -; J gene: TRBJ1-4; CDR3 protein: CASSQGWTDFPIEKLFF; CDR3 DNA: TGCGCCAGCAGCCAGGGTTGGACGGACTTTCCCATTGAAAAACTGTTTTTT